The sequence of this T cell receptor beta chain was determined in a study of T cell responses to AZD1222 COVID-19 vaccine. Germline V gene lookup returns CDR1 MGHDK and CDR2 SYGVNS. The CDR3 runs 17 residues. The V and J ends lost 4 bases and 3 bases, in that order; junction bases with no gene match: 12. Generated by immunoSEQ multiplex PCR, the TCRdb table keeps only in-frame clones and is missing some. Among 150,000 to 190,000 clones listed, 75% to 95% were seen once. The TCR was taken from an adult in good health. Sample: peripheral blood, taken on day 0 of AZD1222 vaccination. The V and J genes are TRBV25-1 and TRBJ2-3, with TRBD2 matching 8 bases. The CDR3 loop is CASSGGVGTRPTDTQYF. Written as DNA, the CDR3 is TGTGCCAGCAGTGGAGGAGTGGGGACTAGGCCTACAGATACGCAGTATTTT.